The subject of this entry is one TCR beta chain. What it recognizes is unknown. The sample comes from a study of OX40 agonist ivuxolimab in advanced cancers. About the research overall: Ivuxolimab doses were 0.01, 0.1, 0.3, 1.5, 3 or 10 mg/kg every 2 weeks. Study outcomes and limitations: By week 6 at 0.1 to 3.0 mg/kg, blood CD4+ and CD8+ T cells had expanded clonally. Researchers report that CD8+ T cells had, on average, more expanded clones than CD4+.

This table comes from immunoSEQ multiplex PCR, and its TCRdb copy is limited to in-frame clones, with some not included. This sample has approximately 82,000 clones, with 85% found just once. The CDR3 has 11 residues. Trimming cost V 10 bases and J 4 bases, with 11 bases left between them. Germline V gene sequence: CDR1 LNHDA, CDR2 SQIVND (reference sequence). This receptor was identified in an adult with an advanced solid tumor such as melanoma, head and neck, liver or kidney cancer. Source: CD4+ or CD8+ T cells sorted from blood, taken in a trial of the OX40 agonist ivuxolimab. The J gene is TRBJ2-7, the V gene TRBV19, with D unresolved. CDR3 nucleotides: TGTGCCACCAGGAACGTATACGAGCAGTACTTC. Its translation: CATRNVYEQYF.